A selection of T cell receptor beta chains follows, all from one sample in a study of T cell responses to AZD1222 COVID-19 vaccine. The protocol was immunoSEQ multiplex PCR, while the TCRdb copy is restricted to in-frame clones and leaves out a portion. The repertoire has 99,000 or so clones, around nine tenths of them found once; the top ten carry just under 3%. This specimen was peripheral blood, taken on day 0 of AZD1222 vaccination. The origin of the receptors is an adult in good health. Both conserved end residues are part of each CDR3. The order of the fields is clone size, D gene, V gene, CDR3 length, J gene, CDR3 protein, CDR3 DNA. D genes are given only for firm matches. Size is stated for part of the rows, as once, few or many counts, or as a class when the clone is expanded.

size: few; D: TRBD1; V: TRBV19; length: 21; J: TRBJ1-1; CDR3: CASIDLEGTATGGQMNTEAFF; DNA: TGTGCCAGTATCGACCTTGAAGGGACCGCGACAGGGGGCCAAATGAACACTGAAGCTTTCTTT
size: .; D: .; V: TRBV5-1; length: 14; J: TRBJ1-5; CDR3: CASRSGPTDQPQHF; DNA: TGTGCCAGCAGGAGCGGGCCAACTGATCAGCCCCAGCATTTT
size: once; D: .; V: TRBV20-1; length: 14; J: TRBJ2-3; CDR3: CSASPGISTDTQYF; DNA: TGCAGTGCTAGTCCAGGGATCAGCACAGATACGCAGTATTTT
size: .; D: TRBD2; V: TRBV6-1; length: 15; J: TRBJ2-3; CDR3: CASSEVRGGADTQYF; DNA: TGTGCCAGCAGTGAAGTCCGGGGGGGGGCAGATACGCAGTATTTT
size: .; D: .; V: TRBV6-2/TRBV6-3; length: 11; J: TRBJ1-2; CDR3: CASSDLYGYTF; DNA: TGTGCCAGCAGCGACCTCTATGGCTACACCTTC
size: .; D: .; V: TRBV12-3/TRBV12-4; length: 13; J: TRBJ1-5; CDR3: CASSHGGTQPQHF; DNA: TGTGCCAGCAGCCACGGGGGAACTCAGCCCCAGCATTTT
size: few; D: TRBD1; V: TRBV19; length: 15; J: TRBJ1-6; CDR3: CASSSYRGTGSPLHF; DNA: TGTGCCAGTAGTTCGTACAGGGGGACGGGTTCACCCCTCCACTTT
size: .; D: TRBD1; V: TRBV24-1; length: 13; J: TRBJ1-2; CDR3: CATSREGAGGYTF; DNA: TGTGCCACCAGTCGAGAGGGGGCTGGGGGCTACACCTTC
size: few; D: TRBD2; V: TRBV29-1; length: 13; J: TRBJ2-7; CDR3: CSVGLWGGTEQYF; DNA: TGCAGCGTTGGATTGTGGGGGGGGACCGAGCAGTACTTC
size: .; D: TRBD1; V: TRBV19; length: 15; J: TRBJ2-2; CDR3: CASRTGGFVAGELFF; DNA: TGTGCCAGTAGGACAGGGGGCTTTGTAGCCGGGGAGCTGTTTTTT
size: .; D: TRBD1; V: TRBV5-1; length: 14; J: TRBJ1-1; CDR3: CASAYGQGTTEAFF; DNA: TGTGCCAGCGCTTATGGACAGGGGACTACTGAAGCTTTCTTT
size: .; D: .; V: TRBV6-4; length: 12; J: TRBJ2-2; CDR3: CASSHGTGELFF; DNA: TGTGCCAGCAGTCACGGCACCGGGGAGCTGTTTTTT
size: .; D: .; V: TRBV27; length: 13; J: TRBJ1-6; CDR3: CASSLQGPSPLHF; DNA: TGTGCCAGCAGTCTCCAGGGACCCTCACCCCTCCACTTT
size: .; D: TRBD1; V: TRBV7-9; length: 14; J: TRBJ1-2; CDR3: CASSSTGTGGGYTF; DNA: TGTGCCAGCAGCTCCACCGGGACAGGGGGAGGCTACACCTTC
size: few; D: TRBD1; V: TRBV4-1; length: 13; J: TRBJ1-1; CDR3: CASSPWDSNEAFF; DNA: TGCGCCAGCAGCCCGTGGGACAGTAATGAAGCTTTCTTT
size: .; D: .; V: TRBV4-3; length: 15; J: TRBJ1-1; CDR3: CASSQEQGGDTEAFF; DNA: TGCGCCAGCAGCCAAGAACAGGGCGGGGACACTGAAGCTTTCTTT
size: .; D: .; V: TRBV30; length: 13; J: TRBJ1-2; CDR3: CAWISDIGYGYTF; DNA: TGTGCCTGGATATCGGATATCGGCTATGGCTACACCTTC
size: .; D: .; V: TRBV20-1; length: 10; J: TRBJ1-3; CDR3: CSARGNTIYF; DNA: TGCAGTGCTAGGGGAAACACCATATATTTT
size: .; D: TRBD1; V: TRBV4-1; length: 12; J: TRBJ2-1; CDR3: CASSHDRDEQFF; DNA: TGCGCCAGCAGCCATGACAGGGATGAGCAGTTCTTC
size: .; D: .; V: TRBV7-7; length: 15; J: TRBJ2-7; CDR3: CASSAGSAPGFEQYF; DNA: TGTGCTAGCAGCGCCGGCAGTGCGCCAGGGTTCGAGCAGTACTTC
size: .; D: TRBD2; V: TRBV7-3; length: 17; J: TRBJ2-1; CDR3: CASSPLIGLAGSHEQFF; DNA: TGTGCCAGCAGCCCGCTAATTGGACTAGCGGGGTCGCATGAGCAGTTCTTC
size: .; D: TRBD1; V: TRBV7-8; length: 18; J: TRBJ1-1; CDR3: CASSRMGQGTRRNTEAFF; DNA: TGTGCCAGCAGCCGCATGGGACAGGGGACCCGGAGGAACACTGAAGCTTTCTTT
size: .; D: TRBD1; V: TRBV3-1/TRBV3-2; length: 14; J: TRBJ2-4; CDR3: CASSQKTGVNIQYF; DNA: TGTGCCAGCAGCCAAAAGACAGGGGTAAACATTCAGTACTTC
size: .; D: TRBD1; V: TRBV4-1; length: 19; J: TRBJ1-2; CDR3: CASSHPTLGQGAKSYGYTF; DNA: TGCGCCAGCAGCCATCCCACTCTGGGACAGGGGGCAAAGAGCTATGGCTACACCTTC
size: .; D: TRBD1; V: TRBV7-9; length: 13; J: TRBJ1-3; CDR3: CASRQGAGNTIYF; DNA: TGTGCCAGCAGACAGGGGGCTGGAAACACCATATATTTT
size: .; D: .; V: TRBV15; length: 14; J: TRBJ2-7; CDR3: CATRGNLKGPEQYF; DNA: TGTGCCACCCGAGGAAACCTAAAGGGACCCGAGCAGTACTTC
size: .; D: .; V: TRBV24-1; length: 17; J: TRBJ1-6; CDR3: CATRSEDYPFGNSPLHF; DNA: TGTGCCACCAGATCTGAGGACTACCCGTTTGGGAATTCACCCCTCCACTTT
size: once; D: .; V: TRBV9; length: 16; J: TRBJ1-6; CDR3: CASSVGDDRRNSPLHF; DNA: TGTGCCAGCAGCGTAGGGGATGACAGACGGAATTCACCCCTCCACTTT
size: .; D: .; V: TRBV9; length: 10; J: TRBJ2-3; CDR3: CASSGRSQYF; DNA: TGTGCCAGCAGCGGCCGTTCGCAGTATTTT
size: .; D: .; V: TRBV11-2; length: 16; J: TRBJ2-1; CDR3: CASSLKMASLLNEQFF; DNA: TGTGCCAGCAGCTTGAAAATGGCTAGTTTGCTGAATGAGCAGTTCTTC
size: once; D: .; V: TRBV12-3/TRBV12-4; length: 13; J: TRBJ2-3; CDR3: CASRLPSPDTQYF; DNA: TGTGCCAGCAGACTCCCTTCGCCGGATACGCAGTATTTT
size: .; D: TRBD1; V: TRBV6-5; length: 15; J: TRBJ2-1; CDR3: CASSPPGQGMVKQFF; DNA: TGTGCCAGCAGTCCCCCGGGACAGGGGATGGTGAAGCAGTTCTTC
size: .; D: .; V: TRBV3-1/TRBV3-2; length: 16; J: TRBJ1-1; CDR3: CASSQGQEQVNTEAFF; DNA: TGTGCCAGCAGCCAAGGACAGGAACAGGTGAACACTGAAGCTTTCTTT
size: .; D: TRBD2; V: TRBV19; length: 16; J: TRBJ2-1; CDR3: CASSTYSGSINNEQFF; DNA: TGTGCCAGTAGTACCTATAGCGGGAGTATAAACAATGAGCAGTTCTTC
size: .; D: .; V: TRBV6-2/TRBV6-3; length: 12; J: TRBJ2-7; CDR3: CASSYGTAEQYF; DNA: TGTGCCAGCAGTTACGGGACGGCCGAGCAGTACTTC
size: .; D: .; V: TRBV4-3; length: 14; J: TRBJ2-7; CDR3: CASSPVGGSYEQYF; DNA: TGCGCCAGCAGCCCCGTAGGGGGGTCCTACGAGCAGTACTTC
size: .; D: .; V: TRBV13; length: 16; J: TRBJ1-4; CDR3: CASSLFRGPQDEKLFF; DNA: TGTGCCAGCAGCTTATTCCGGGGACCCCAAGATGAAAAACTGTTTTTT
size: .; D: .; V: TRBV14; length: 11; J: TRBJ1-3; CDR3: CASSQVNTIYF; DNA: TGTGCCAGCAGCCAAGTAAACACCATATATTTT
size: .; D: TRBD1; V: TRBV19; length: 17; J: TRBJ1-3; CDR3: CASRTLGTGTSGNTIYF; DNA: TGTGCCAGTAGGACTTTGGGGACAGGGACCTCTGGAAACACCATATATTTT
size: .; D: .; V: TRBV7-9; length: 13; J: TRBJ2-7; CDR3: CASSSRDSYEQYF; DNA: TGTGCCAGCAGCAGCAGGGACTCCTACGAGCAGTACTTC
size: .; D: .; V: TRBV12-3/TRBV12-4; length: 13; J: TRBJ1-2; CDR3: CASSLKGIYGYTF; DNA: TGTGCCAGCAGTTTAAAGGGGATCTATGGCTACACCTTC
size: .; D: .; V: TRBV9; length: 15; J: TRBJ1-6; CDR3: CASSVGSGNNSPLHF; DNA: TGTGCCAGCAGCGTAGGGTCAGGAAATAATTCACCCCTCCACTTT
size: .; D: .; V: TRBV9; length: 13; J: TRBJ2-1; CDR3: CASSVAGAGEQFF; DNA: TGTGCCAGCAGCGTAGCAGGGGCGGGTGAGCAGTTCTTC
size: once; D: TRBD1; V: TRBV5-6; length: 14; J: TRBJ2-5; CDR3: CASSSGTGGETQYF; DNA: TGTGCCAGCAGCTCCGGGACAGGCGGGGAGACCCAGTACTTC
size: once; D: .; V: TRBV29-1; length: 14; J: TRBJ1-5; CDR3: CSVASGSANQPQHF; DNA: TGCAGCGTTGCATCGGGGTCGGCCAATCAGCCCCAGCATTTT
size: .; D: .; V: TRBV2; length: 13; J: TRBJ1-5; CDR3: CASSVRSNQPQHF; DNA: TGTGCCAGCAGTGTCAGGTCCAATCAGCCCCAGCATTTT
size: once; D: .; V: TRBV11-3; length: 15; J: TRBJ2-1; CDR3: CASSLDGEIYNEQFF; DNA: TGTGCCAGCAGCTTAGACGGGGAGATCTACAATGAGCAGTTCTTC